The entry below describes one T cell receptor beta chain. The antigen is undetermined. For the second PCR, which ran for about 6 to 11 cycles, a sample-barcoded 5' primer and a J-beta primer mix were used. TCRdb ran MiXCR on the 5' RACE reads and lists one entry per CDR3 protein. The table includes fewer than 2,000,000 distinct CDR3 sequences, about 31% detected once. The source of the sample is a study of blood T cells in healthy people across ages. Study-wide findings and caveats: Without sorted subsets, naive and antigen-experienced compartments could not be conclusively compared.

There are 16 residues in the CDR3. Per germline, CDR1 GTSNPN and CDR2 SVGIG (reference sequence). The V gene end was trimmed by 8 bases and the J gene end by 1 base; junction bases not matched to a gene: 11. Those donating, healthy Caucasian individuals from Russia, were aged about 6 to 95. This receptor was obtained from a woman in her 30s in good health. The sample consisted of blood. The gene calls are TRBV30 and TRBJ2-6, with TRBD1 matching 7 bases. Written as DNA, the CDR3 is TGTGCCCGTGACAGGGTTGTCGTTTCTGGGGCCAACGTCCTGACTTTC. Its protein is CARDRVVVSGANVLTF. Full variable domain (missing parts from reference TRBV30 and TRBJ2-6): SQTIHQWPATLVQPVGSPLSLECTVEGTSNPNLYWYRQAAGRGLQLLFYSVGIGQISSEVPQNLSASRPQDRQFILSSKKLLLSDSGFYLCARDRVVVSGANVLTFGAGSRLTVL.